These T cell receptor beta chains were read from a single sample in a study of blood T cells in healthy people across ages. Via MiXCR, TCRdb re-called the 5' RACE reads, giving one row per CDR3 protein. This table has about 1,500,000 distinct CDR3 sequences, 28% appearing once. Sequenced input: blood. Receptors originate from a young woman in good health. The CDR3 runs from the conserved cysteine through the conserved F or W. The order of the fields is V gene, J gene, D gene, clone size, CDR3 protein, CDR3 DNA. The D gene is left open where the match is weak. Clone size is given for some rows only: seen once, a few or many times, or a class if the clone is expanded.

V gene: TRBV5-1; J gene: TRBJ1-1; D gene: TRBD1; clone size: NA; CDR3 protein: CASREGTGEGTEAFF; CDR3 DNA: TGCGCCAGCAGGGAAGGGACAGGGGAAGGCACTGAAGCTTTCTTT
V gene: TRBV9; J gene: TRBJ2-3; D gene: NA; clone size: NA; CDR3 protein: CASSLSGHTSTDTQYF; CDR3 DNA: TGTGCCAGCAGCCTCAGCGGGCATACTAGCACAGATACGCAGTATTTT
V gene: TRBV2; J gene: TRBJ2-7; D gene: NA; clone size: many; CDR3 protein: CASRADTYEQYF; CDR3 DNA: TGTGCCAGCAGGGCTGACACCTACGAGCAGTACTTC
V gene: TRBV29-1; J gene: TRBJ2-7; D gene: NA; clone size: many; CDR3 protein: CSARDTRIYEQYF; CDR3 DNA: TGCAGCGCACGGGACACACGGATCTACGAGCAGTACTTC
V gene: TRBV7-2; J gene: TRBJ2-2; D gene: TRBD2; clone size: few; CDR3 protein: CASSKLAGVGELFF; CDR3 DNA: TGTGCCAGCAGCAAACTAGCGGGGGTCGGGGAGCTGTTTTTT
V gene: TRBV29-1; J gene: TRBJ2-1; D gene: NA; clone size: many; CDR3 protein: CSGQYYNEQFF; CDR3 DNA: TGCAGCGGACAGTACTACAATGAGCAGTTCTTC
V gene: TRBV6-5; J gene: TRBJ1-2; D gene: NA; clone size: NA; CDR3 protein: CASSSFGRSGGYTF; CDR3 DNA: TGTGCCAGCAGTTCCTTCGGACGTTCGGGGGGCTACACCTTC
V gene: TRBV10-3; J gene: TRBJ1-5; D gene: NA; clone size: NA; CDR3 protein: CAISESANLYQPQHF; CDR3 DNA: TGTGCCATCAGTGAGTCGGCCAACCTCTATCAGCCCCAGCATTTT
V gene: TRBV2; J gene: TRBJ1-1; D gene: TRBD1; clone size: few; CDR3 protein: CASSEGQGTEAFF; CDR3 DNA: TGTGCCAGCAGTGAGGGACAGGGGACTGAAGCTTTCTTT
V gene: TRBV12-3/TRBV12-4; J gene: TRBJ2-1; D gene: TRBD2; clone size: NA; CDR3 protein: CASSPSTSGSMVGEFF; CDR3 DNA: TGTGCCAGCAGTCCCTCGACTAGCGGGAGTATGGTCGGGGAGTTCTTC
V gene: TRBV2; J gene: TRBJ2-3; D gene: NA; clone size: few; CDR3 protein: CASSMDSYTDTQYF; CDR3 DNA: TGTGCCAGCAGCATGGACAGCTACACAGATACGCAGTATTTT